These 18 T cell receptor beta chains share one sample of origin, sequenced in a study of T cell responses to AZD1222 COVID-19 vaccine. Generated by immunoSEQ multiplex PCR, the TCRdb table keeps only in-frame clones and is missing some. The repertoire holds tens of thousands of clones, about 88% seen once, with just under 5% in the top ten. The sequencing here drew on peripheral blood, taken 28 days after the second AZD1222 dose. These receptors all come from an adult who received the AZD1222 COVID-19 vaccine.

The J gene is TRBJ2-2, the V gene TRBV12-5; perhaps TRBD1 as D (5 bases). The CDR3 loop spans 12 amino acids. The germline V gene encodes CDR1 LGHNT and CDR2 FRNRAP. The germline V and J ends were trimmed by 6 bases and 8 bases, with 10 bases remaining between them. This CDR3 reads CASGDRRGELFF. CDR3 DNA sequence: TGTGCTAGTGGCGACAGAAGGGGGGAGCTGTTTTTT.

J is TRBJ1-5 and V is TRBV2, with D unclear. From germline, CDR1 is SNHLY and CDR2 FYNNEI. The CDR3 extends over 17 amino acids. Trimming took off 7 bases at V and 1 base at J, with 20 bases between the two ends. As DNA, the CDR3 is TGTGCCAGCAAAAAAAAGGTTGTCAGGCCGAGCAATCAGCCCCAGCATTTT. This codes for CASKKKVVRPSNQPQHF.

This clone was seen a single time. This sequence joins TRBV15 and TRBJ2-7, with 10 bases aligning to TRBD1. The CDR3 totals 16 residues. CDR1 is LNHNV, CDR2 YYDKDF, per germline (reference sequence). The V gene end was trimmed by 4 bases and the J gene end by 2 bases; junction bases not matched to a gene: 8. This chain's CDR3 is CATSTDSGTGAYEQYF. DNA of the CDR3: TGTGCCACCAGCACAGATTCCGGGACAGGGGCCTACGAGCAGTACTTC.

The chain has TRBV18 and TRBJ2-5, with TRBD1 matching over 12 bases. Losses at the gene ends were 3 bases for V and 4 bases for J; bases not matched to a gene: 3. CDR1 is KGHSH and CDR2 is LQKENI in the germline V gene. The CDR3 contains 15 residues. The CDR3 nucleotides read TGTGCCAGCTCACCCGGGACAGGGGGCTCAGAGACCCAGTACTTC. It specifies CASSPGTGGSETQYF. Supplemented by reference TRBV18 and TRBJ2-5, the full variable domain reads NAGVMQNPRHLVRRRGQEARLRCSPMKGHSHVYWYRQLPEEGLKFMVYLQKENIIDESGMPKERFSAEFPKEGPSILRIQQVVRGDSAAYFCASSPGTGGSETQYFGPGTRLLVL.

The J gene is TRBJ1-3, the V gene TRBV11-2, with 7 positions matching TRBD1. The germline V gene encodes CDR1 SGHAT and CDR2 FQNNGV. Trimming at V came to 6 bases and at J to 0 bases, leaving 2 bases not matched to a gene. This CDR3 region has 14 residues. The CDR3 loop is CASRPGGSGNTIYF. In nucleotides, the CDR3 is TGTGCCAGCAGGCCAGGGGGCTCTGGAAACACCATATATTTT.

The chain uses TRBV6-5 and TRBJ1-5, with D perhaps TRBD1 (5 bases). Germline values: CDR1 MNHEY, CDR2 SVGAGI. The CDR3 runs to 11 residues. The germline V and J ends were trimmed by 2 bases and 11 bases, with 7 bases remaining between them. CDR3 region: CASSYQGAQHF. The CDR3 bases are TGTGCCAGCAGTTACCAAGGGGCCCAGCATTTT.

The chain combines TRBV10-1 with TRBJ2-3, with 14 bases fitting TRBD2. The CDR3 has 19 amino acids. J gave up 0 bases and V 6 bases, and 11 bases lay outside the gene matches. Looked up from germline, CDR1 is WNHNN and CDR2 is SYGVQD (reference sequence). CDR3 amino acids: CASSPGLAGAGASTDTQYF. CDR3 sequence (DNA): TGCGCCAGCAGCCCGGGACTAGCGGGGGCCGGTGCTAGCACAGATACGCAGTATTTT.

CDR3 DNA: TGTGCCAGCTCTCCCCGGGACAGCTCTCGGCCCCAGCATTTT. Translating gives CASSPRDSSRPQHF. V is TRBV18 and J is TRBJ1-5; 7 bases map to TRBD1. Germline V gene data show CDR1 as KGHSH and CDR2 as LQKENI. The CDR3 covers 14 residues. The junction had 11 bases not matched to a gene; V was cut back by 6 bases and J by 9 bases.

This rearrangement joins TRBV10-3 to TRBJ1-3, with 7 nucleotides matching TRBD1. The V gene end was trimmed by 3 bases and the J gene end by 4 bases; junction bases not matched to a gene: 6. Germline lookup yields CDR1 ENHRY and CDR2 SYGVKD. The CDR3 spans 15 residues. CDR3 region: CAISDTGVGGNTIYF. The DNA of the CDR3 is TGTGCCATCAGTGACACAGGGGTGGGAGGAAACACCATATATTTT.

The V gene is TRBV5-6, the J gene TRBJ1-1; 8 bases fit TRBD1. V shed 4 bases and J 3 bases; nucleotides not matched to a gene: 5. CDR1 is SGHDT, CDR2 YYEEEE, per germline. This CDR3 spans 14 amino acids. The CDR3 is CASSQGAQDTEAFF. In DNA, the CDR3 is TGTGCCAGCAGCCAGGGGGCGCAAGACACTGAAGCTTTCTTT.

J is TRBJ2-7 and V is TRBV7-6; 7 nucleotides match TRBD1. Germline CDR1 is SGHVS and CDR2 is FNYEAQ. The CDR3 contains 15 residues. V dropped 3 bases and J dropped 2; count of bases not matched to a gene: 7. The CDR3 region is CASSLTGLFAYEQYF. The DNA of the CDR3 is TGTGCCAGCAGCTTGACAGGGTTATTTGCCTACGAGCAGTACTTC.

V and J are TRBV7-3 and TRBJ2-2, with D unclear. V gave up 0 bases and J gave up 4 bases, with 12 bases separating them. The length of the CDR3 is 16 residues. From germline, CDR1 is SGHTA and CDR2 FQGTGA. CDR3 amino acids: CASSLTGTDGTGELFF. In DNA form, the CDR3 reads TGTGCCAGCAGCTTAACGGGTACAGATGGCACCGGGGAGCTGTTTTTT.

DNA of the CDR3: TGTGCCAGCTCACCACCCGGGCTAGCGGGGGGGCAGTTCTTC. Translating gives CASSPPGLAGGQFF. The chain is built from TRBV18 and TRBJ2-1; 11 bases are shared with TRBD2. The germline CDR1 and CDR2 sequences are KGHSH and LQKENI. This CDR3 is 14 amino acids long. V lost 0 bases to trimming and J lost 12 bases; unmatched junction nucleotides: 4.

This clone was found once. This chain joins TRBV5-5 and TRBJ2-5; D is undetermined. The CDR3 totals 14 residues. V was pared by 4 bases and J by 0 bases, with 10 bases between. The germline CDR1 and CDR2 sequences are SGHKS and YYEKEE (reference sequence). CDR3 DNA: TGTGCCAGCAGCACCAGGACGGACCAAGAGACCCAGTACTTC. Residues: CASSTRTDQETQYF. Supplemented by reference TRBV5-5 and TRBJ2-5, the full variable domain reads DAGVTQSPTHLIKTRGQQVTLRCSPISGHKSVSWYQQVLGQGPQFIFQYYEKEERGRGNFPDRFSARQFPNYSSELNVNALLLGDSALYLCASSTRTDQETQYFGPGTRLLVL.

The chain combines TRBV6-5 with TRBJ2-7, with 9 positions matching TRBD1. In germline, CDR1 is MNHEY, CDR2 SVGAGI. V was pared by 6 bases and J by 5 bases, with 8 bases of the junction left unmatched. This CDR3 contains 14 residues. The chain's CDR3 is CASRTGTGTHEQYF. The CDR3 DNA reads TGTGCCAGCAGGACCGGGACAGGGACCCACGAGCAGTACTTC.

The table lists this clone with a count of one. J is TRBJ1-2 and V is TRBV5-1, with D unresolved. CDR1 and CDR2 (germline): SGHRS, YFSETQ. V gave up 7 bases and J gave up 2 bases, with 9 bases separating them. This CDR3 is 12 amino acids long. Written as DNA, the CDR3 is TGCGCCAGCGGAACAGAAAACTATGGCTACACCTTC. The encoded protein is CASGTENYGYTF.

This chain uses TRBV5-1 with TRBJ1-6; TRBD1 might be the D (5 bases). Germline V CDR1 and CDR2: SGHRS, YFSETQ. V lost 0 bases to trimming and J lost 9 bases, with 13 bases between them. The CDR3 is 15 residues long. The CDR3 sequence: CASSLDGAYGSPLHF. CDR3 coding DNA: TGCGCCAGCAGCTTGGATGGGGCGTACGGTTCACCCCTCCACTTT.

The chain carries TRBV10-3 and TRBJ2-5; perhaps TRBD1 as D (5 bases). The CDR3 consists of 13 residues. V shed 6 bases and J shed 1 base, with 9 bases lying between them. Germline V CDR1 and CDR2: ENHRY, SYGVKD. Written as DNA, the CDR3 is TGTGCCATCAGGTGGGGCCGCCAAGAGACCCAGTACTTC. It is translated as CAIRWGRQETQYF.